Listed below are T cell receptor beta chains from one sample, sequenced in a study of response to subunit inactivated influenza vaccine. TCRdb redid the calling of the RT-PCR reads with MiXCR, one entry per CDR3 protein. The profile shows 500,000 or so distinct CDR3 sequences, 16% of them singletons. Sequenced here: CD4+ T cells sorted from PBMCs, sampled roughly 24 months after vaccination. The receptors were sampled from a man between 50 and 69 years old who received an inactivated influenza vaccine. Both conserved end residues are part of each CDR3. The order of the fields is J gene, D gene, clone size, V gene, CDR3 DNA, CDR3 protein. D genes are given only for firm matches. Not every row has a clone size; where given, it reads once, few, many or a size class.

TRBJ1-1,-,-,TRBV28,TGTGCCAGCAGTACATCAGGGCTACGGGGCACTGAAGCTTTCTTT,CASSTSGLRGTEAFF
TRBJ2-2,-,few,TRBV20-1,TGCAGTGCTAGAGCGGGCAGAACCGGGGAGCTGTTTTTT,CSARAGRTGELFF
TRBJ2-3,TRBD2,many,TRBV20-1,TGCAGTGCTAAACGGGGGGGCACAGATACGCAGTATTTT,CSAKRGGTDTQYF
TRBJ2-7,TRBD1,-,TRBV10-2,TGCGCCAGCAGTGAATTGACAGGGGTCCACGAGCAGTACTTC,CASSELTGVHEQYF
TRBJ2-7,TRBD2,once,TRBV11-2,TGTGCCACTCACTCTAGCGGGGTTATCTACGAGCAGTACTTC,CATHSSGVIYEQYF
TRBJ2-1,-,many,TRBV7-2,TGTGCCAGCAGCTCTTCAGGAGGGACGTACAATGAGCAGTTCTTC,CASSSSGGTYNEQFF
TRBJ2-6,-,-,TRBV30,TGTGCCTGGGGAAGACGTTTCTCTGGGGCCAACGTCCTGACTTTC,CAWGRRFSGANVLTF
TRBJ1-4,-,few,TRBV6-2/TRBV6-3,TGTGCCAGCAGTAGAACCTCCCAGGGGATGGGCGATGAAAAACTGTTTTTT,CASSRTSQGMGDEKLFF
TRBJ2-3,TRBD1,few,TRBV7-8,TGTGCCAGCAGCTTAGTCGGGGGACAGGGTAGAACAGATACGCAGTATTTT,CASSLVGGQGRTDTQYF
TRBJ2-7,-,few,TRBV5-1,TGCGCCAGCAGCTTGGCTGGTGGGAGATTTTCCTACGAGCAGTACTTC,CASSLAGGRFSYEQYF
TRBJ1-5,-,-,TRBV14,TGTGCCAGCAGCCAAGCTCAAGGGTACAGGGTCTGCAATCAGCCCCAGCATTTT,CASSQAQGYRVCNQPQHF
TRBJ1-5,-,-,TRBV10-3,TGTGCCATCAGTGAGTCGAGGGGCTTAGGGAATCAGCCCCAGCATTTT,CAISESRGLGNQPQHF
TRBJ2-3,-,few,TRBV7-9,TGTGCCAGCAGCCATCGGACCAGAGACTTCACAGATACGCAGTATTTT,CASSHRTRDFTDTQYF
TRBJ2-6,-,-,TRBV27,TGTGCCAGCAGACGTGGCTTGGGGCGCCAAGCTGGGGCCAACGTCCTGACTTTC,CASRRGLGRQAGANVLTF